The TCR beta chain under discussion was sequenced for a study of T cell responses to AZD1222 COVID-19 vaccine. Libraries were prepared by immunoSEQ multiplex PCR; TCRdb keeps only in-frame clonotypes and omits some of them. The sample consists of roughly 100,000 clones, roughly 87% of them appearing once. General observations from the study: Only a handful of people who got AZD1222 tested seropositive at baseline.

Regarding this clone: Its antigen is still unknown.

The source of this sequence is an adult in good health. The source material was peripheral blood, sampled on day 0 of AZD1222 vaccination.

DNA for the CDR3: TGTGCCAGCAGCAAGGGAGAGACAGCTTCGTACGAGCAGTACTTC. Encoded protein: CASSKGETASYEQYF. This rearrangement joins TRBV7-9 to TRBJ2-7; D is perhaps TRBD1 or TRBD2 (5 bases each). Germline V gene data show CDR1 as SEHNR and CDR2 as FQNEAQ (reference sequence). V lost 5 bases to trimming and J lost 4 bases, with 18 bases between them. This CDR3 is built from 15 residues. Using reference TRBV7-9 and TRBJ2-7 for the parts outside the CDR3, the full variable domain is DTGVSQNPRHKITKRGQNVTFRCDPISEHNRLYWYRQTLGQGPEFLTYFQNEAQLEKSRLLSDRFSAERPKGSFSTLEIQRTEQGDSAMYLCASSKGETASYEQYFGPGTRLTVT.